These 30 T cell receptor beta chains were sequenced from one sample in a study of human T cells and chemical hapten exposure. Indicated time point: patch test 2, 6 weeks after DPC sensitization. Treatment denoted: therapeutic diphenylcyclopropenone sensitization with weekly scalp DPC. TCRdb processed the RACE reads anew with MiXCR; each CDR3 protein has one entry. The table records roughly 380,000 distinct CDR3 sequences, over 6% of them present only once. Source: whole blood, taken in connection with sensitization to the hapten diphenylcyclopropenone (DPC). These receptors came from a woman between 18 and 30 years old with alopecia areata. Some clones in this sample may be carry-over from other donors' samples.

The sample holds a few counts of this clonotype. The chain couples TRBV6-5 to TRBJ2-2, with D possibly being TRBD2 (5 bases). Trimming pared 0 bases from V and 6 bases from J, leaving 8 bases between. Germline loops: CDR1 MNHEY, CDR2 SVGAGI. The CDR3 spans 14 residues. Here the CDR3 DNA reads TGTGCCAGCAGTTACTCAAGAGGGTCCGGGGAGCTGTTTTTT. This encodes CASSYSRGSGELFF.

This clonotype has at least ten counts. The rearrangement joins TRBV29-1 to TRBJ1-3, with D maybe TRBD1 (6 bases). Germline assignment: CDR1 SQVTM and CDR2 ANQGSEA. This CDR3 is built from 12 residues. V was shortened by 8 bases and J by 8 bases, with 16 bases between the two germline ends. The CDR3 bases are TGCAGCACCCTGGACAGACTCCACACCATATATTTT. Its translation: CSTLDRLHTIYF.

V gene TRBV5-5 combines with J gene TRBJ2-7; D is unclear. V was clipped by 1 base and J by 2 bases, with 13 bases between them. There are 15 residues in the CDR3. The V gene's germline CDR1 is SGHKS and CDR2 YYEKEE (reference sequence). CDR3 nucleotide sequence: TGTGCCAGCAGCTTGTCATCGGCGGCTGCCTACGAGCAGTACTTC. This translates into CASSLSSAAAYEQYF.

The chain couples TRBV27 to TRBJ2-1; 7 nucleotides match TRBD2. With V trimmed by 2 bases and J by 6 bases, 7 bases remained unmatched. Germline V gives CDR1 MNHEY, CDR2 SMNVEV (reference sequence). The CDR3 runs 15 residues. CDR3: CASSLERREFNEQFF. The CDR3 DNA follows: TGTGCCAGCAGTTTAGAGCGGCGGGAGTTCAATGAGCAGTTCTTC.

This clonotype has a count of ten or more. This chain uses TRBV7-8 with TRBJ2-3, with D unresolved. Germline loops: CDR1 SGHVS, CDR2 FQNEAQ. V was pared by 1 base and J by 4 bases, with 15 bases between. The CDR3 covers 16 residues. The CDR3 loop is CASSLVSQPYADTQYF. CDR3 sequence (DNA): TGTGCCAGCAGCTTAGTCTCTCAGCCATACGCAGATACGCAGTATTTT.

The V and J genes are TRBV20-1 and TRBJ1-1, with D hard to call. Germline loops: CDR1 DFQATT, CDR2 SNEGSKA (reference sequence). V lost 1 base and J lost 0, with 12 bases in between. This CDR3 has 15 amino acids. The CDR3 sequence is CSARVSGQMNTEAFF. The CDR3 DNA is TGCAGTGCTAGAGTCTCTGGGCAGATGAACACTGAAGCTTTCTTT.

This clonotype was detected a few times. The rearrangement joins TRBV6-5 to TRBJ2-7, with 12 bases fitting TRBD2. J gave up 4 bases and V 7 bases, and 5 bases lay outside the gene matches. Germline CDR1 reads MNHEY; CDR2 reads SVGAGI. This CDR3 comprises 14 residues. The CDR3 sequence is CASKMTSGGYEQYF. In DNA, the CDR3 is TGTGCCAGCAAAATGACTAGCGGGGGTTACGAGCAGTACTTC.

This clonotype turned up a few times. V gene TRBV24-1 combines with J gene TRBJ2-2; D is uncertain. V shed 6 bases and J shed 1 base, with 11 bases lying between them. CDR1 is KGHDR and CDR2 is SFDVKD in the germline V gene. This CDR3 comprises 15 residues. CDR3 coding DNA: TGTGCCACCAGTTTCCGGGCCGGGAACACCGGGGAGCTGTTTTTT. Encoded protein: CATSFRAGNTGELFF.

This clonotype showed up many times. V and J are TRBV11-1 and TRBJ2-5, with D uncertain. V shed 0 bases and J shed 5 bases, with 10 bases lying between them. The V gene's germline CDR1 is SGHAT and CDR2 FQDESV (reference sequence). CDR3 length equals 14 residues. In DNA, the CDR3 is TGTGCCAGCAGCTTAGCCCGTACCTCGGAGACCCAGTACTTC. This translates into CASSLARTSETQYF. Full variable domain (rest looked up from reference TRBV11-1 and TRBJ2-5): EAEVAQSPRYKITEKSQAVAFWCDPISGHATLYWYRQILGQGPELLVQFQDESVVDDSQLPKDRFSAERLKGVDSTLKIQPAELGDSAMYLCASSLARTSETQYFGPGTRLLVL.

This clonotype was counted between two and nine times. This chain uses TRBV5-1 with TRBJ2-7, with D unclear. Germline V gene data show CDR1 as SGHRS and CDR2 as YFSETQ. The V end was cut by 0 bases, the J end by 9 bases, with 10 bases between. This CDR3 comprises 12 residues. The CDR3 DNA follows: TGCGCCAGCAGCTTGGGGGATCGACCGCAGTACTTC. Translation: CASSLGDRPQYF. Full variable domain (missing parts from reference TRBV5-1 and TRBJ2-7): KAGVTQTPRYLIKTRGQQVTLSCSPISGHRSVSWYQQTPGQGLQFLFEYFSETQRNKGNFPGRFSGRQFSNSRSEMNVSTLELGDSALYLCASSLGDRPQYFGPGTRLTVT.

The chain recombines TRBV4-3 with TRBJ2-5; TRBD2 agrees at 8 bases. The CDR3 runs to 17 residues. Germline loops: CDR1 LGHNA, CDR2 YSLEER. Losses at the gene ends were 3 bases for V and 3 bases for J; bases not matched to a gene: 12. In nucleotides, the CDR3 is TGCGCCAGCAGCCAGCTAGGCGGGACTAGGCAAGAAGAGACCCAGTACTTC. Its protein is CASSQLGGTRQEETQYF.

The sample holds many counts of this clonotype. The CDR3 coding sequence is TGTGCCAGCAGTTTTCAGAACTATGGCTACACCTTC. It specifies CASSFQNYGYTF. This chain joins TRBV28 and TRBJ1-2; the D is unclear. V lost 3 bases, J lost 2 bases, and 4 bases lay in between. The CDR3 spans 12 residues. The germline gives CDR1 MDHEN, CDR2 SYDVKM.

This rearrangement joins TRBV4-3 to TRBJ2-3, with 9 bases aligning to TRBD2. V trimming: 0 bases; J trimming: 2 bases; junction bases outside the gene matches: 9. Germline assignment: CDR1 LGHNA and CDR2 YSLEER. There are 18 residues in the CDR3. Written as DNA, the CDR3 is TGCGCCAGCAGCCAAGATATGGTAGCGGGGGCTAACACAGATACGCAGTATTTT. This sequence encodes CASSQDMVAGANTDTQYF.

This clonotype has more than one count but fewer than ten. This rearrangement joins TRBV6-2 or TRBV6-3 to TRBJ1-5; D unresolved. The V end was cut by 7 bases, the J end by 6 bases, with 16 bases between. Germline V gives CDR1 MNHEY, CDR2 SVGEGT. This CDR3 has 14 residues. The CDR3 here is CASTEQEFGQPQHF. In DNA form, the CDR3 reads TGTGCCAGCACCGAACAAGAATTTGGTCAGCCCCAGCATTTT.

The rearrangement links TRBV7-2 to TRBJ2-3; TRBD2 might be the D (6 bases). Germline-derived CDR1 and CDR2 are SGHTA and FQGNSA. The CDR3 has 16 residues. Trimming stripped 3 bases from V and 6 bases from J, with 19 bases between. CDR3 sequence (DNA): TGTGCCAGCAGCTTGTGGGCGGGGCCACTCGGGGATACGCAGTATTTT. Amino acids: CASSLWAGPLGDTQYF. The entire variable domain, with the rest obtained from reference TRBV7-2 and TRBJ2-3, is as follows: GAGVSQSPSNKVTEKGKDVELRCDPISGHTALYWYRQSLGQGLEFLIYFQGNSAPDKSGLPSDRFSAERTGGSVSTLTIQRTQQEDSAVYLCASSLWAGPLGDTQYFGPGTRLTVL.

The J gene is TRBJ1-2, the V gene TRBV6-5; the match to TRBD1 covers 7 bases. The CDR3 loop spans 16 amino acids. Germline V gene sequence: CDR1 MNHEY, CDR2 SVGAGI. Trimming at V came to 0 bases and at J to 4 bases, leaving 8 bases not matched to a gene. This CDR3 is CASSYSTGSPFYGYTF. The CDR3 DNA follows: TGTGCCAGCAGTTACTCGACAGGGAGTCCCTTCTATGGCTACACCTTC.

The CDR3 bases are TGTGCCAGCAGTTATGGGGCTACTCCCTACAATGAGCAGTTCTTC. Amino acids: CASSYGATPYNEQFF. The gene calls are TRBV6-1 and TRBJ2-1; D might be TRBD1 (5 bases). V was clipped by 5 bases and J by 2 bases, with 13 bases between them. Looked up from germline, CDR1 is MNHNS and CDR2 is SASEGT. This CDR3 has 15 amino acids.

This chain uses TRBV18 with TRBJ1-3; a weak D match, TRBD1 (5 bases). CDR3 size: 16 residues. Germline V gives CDR1 KGHSH, CDR2 LQKENI. Trimming removed 2 bases from V and 0 bases from J, with 11 bases in between. This CDR3 reads CASSPRQINSGNTIYF. DNA of the CDR3: TGTGCCAGCTCACCAAGACAGATAAACTCTGGAAACACCATATATTTT.

The chain has TRBV12-3 or TRBV12-4 and TRBJ1-5, with D hard to call. V lost 3 bases to trimming and J lost 2 bases, with 8 bases between them. The CDR3 spans 14 residues. The CDR3 reads CASSLTDGNQPQHF. Here the CDR3 DNA reads TGTGCCAGCAGTTTGACGGACGGCAATCAGCCCCAGCATTTT.

This clonotype was seen a few times. The gene calls are TRBV29-1 and TRBJ2-7; 8 bases align to TRBD1. Per germline, CDR1 SQVTM and CDR2 ANQGSEA. The V gene end was trimmed by 6 bases and the J gene end by 0 bases; junction bases not matched to a gene: 7. This CDR3 spans 14 amino acids. This CDR3 reads CSVASRGLSYEQYF. In nucleotides, the CDR3 is TGCAGCGTCGCCTCCAGGGGGCTCTCCTACGAGCAGTACTTC.

In this sample, this clonotype turned up a few times. This rearrangement joins TRBV6-1 to TRBJ1-1; D not resolved. Deletions cut 7 bases from V and 5 bases from J, with 20 bases between. Germline CDR1 reads MNHNS; CDR2 reads SASEGT. This CDR3 is built from 15 residues. This CDR3 reads CASNFRFGMSTEAFF. CDR3 DNA: TGTGCCAGCAATTTCAGGTTCGGAATGTCAACTGAAGCTTTCTTT.

This clonotype was seen many times. The J gene is TRBJ2-3, the V gene TRBV7-6, with 12 bases identical to TRBD1. This CDR3 is 18 amino acids long. CDR1 is SGHVS, CDR2 FNYEAQ, per germline. With V trimmed by 1 base and J by 4 bases, 9 bases remained unmatched. The CDR3 loop is CASSLGGWGTGGADTQYF. The CDR3 region has the DNA TGTGCCAGCAGCTTAGGCGGCTGGGGGACAGGGGGCGCAGATACGCAGTATTTT.

The sample holds many counts of this clonotype. The chain uses TRBV29-1 and TRBJ2-3; no firm D call. The V end lost 5 bases, the J end lost 6 bases, and 3 bases lay between the germline ends. Germline loops: CDR1 SQVTM, CDR2 ANQGSEA. CDR3 size: 9 residues. The CDR3, as DNA: TGCAGCGTTTCGGATACGCAGTATTTT. Protein product: CSVSDTQYF.

This clonotype was counted a few times. The chain uses TRBV4-1 and TRBJ1-1; D possibly corresponds to TRBD1 (6 bases). The CDR3 sequence is 14 residues long. Trimming shortened V by 4 bases and J by 7 bases, and 16 bases separated the two germline ends. The germline gives CDR1 MGHRA, CDR2 YSYEKL. CDR3 in amino acids: CASSPDRISSEAFF. DNA of the CDR3: TGCGCCAGCAGCCCCGACAGGATTTCAAGTGAAGCTTTCTTT.

This clonotype appeared a few times. The J gene is TRBJ1-6, the V gene TRBV21-1. TRBV21-1 is classified as a pseudogene. The CDR3 has 12 amino acids. The CDR3 DNA follows: TGTGCCAGCAGCATACGGGCCGGCCCCCTCCACTTT. This encodes CASSIRAGPLHF.

This clonotype was picked up a small number of times. The rearrangement links TRBV20-1 to TRBJ1-1; D ambiguous. V was clipped by 3 bases and J by 0 bases, with 8 bases between them. Germline V gene lookup returns CDR1 DFQATT and CDR2 SNEGSKA (reference sequence). This CDR3 has 13 amino acids. The CDR3 DNA reads TGCAGTGCTAGTGACCTCATGAACACTGAAGCTTTCTTT. Amino acids: CSASDLMNTEAFF.

CDR3 DNA: TGTGCCAGCACGAGAGGGACAGGGAACACTGAAGCTTTCTTT. It specifies CASTRGTGNTEAFF. V and J are TRBV3-1 and TRBJ1-1; 8 bases fit TRBD1. The CDR3 has 14 amino acids. Germline CDR1 LGHDT, CDR2 YNNKEL (reference sequence). The V gene end was trimmed by 7 bases and the J gene end by 1 base; junction bases not matched to a gene: 5.

This clonotype was observed many times. The genes are TRBV6-6 and TRBJ1-1; tentatively, D is TRBD1 (6 bases). Germline CDR1 and CDR2: MNHNY and SVGAGI (reference sequence). Trimming shortened V by 7 bases and J by 7 bases, and 19 bases separated the two germline ends. The CDR3 spans 14 residues. The CDR3 DNA follows: TGTGCCAGCAAAGGAAGGTACAGGGAGAGTGAAGCTTTCTTT. Protein sequence: CASKGRYRESEAFF.

This sequence joins TRBV12-3 or TRBV12-4 and TRBJ2-6; D gene uncertain. CDR3 length: 15 residues. V was pared by 2 bases and J by 1 base, with 6 bases between. DNA for the CDR3: TGTGCCAGCAGTTTATACGGATCTGGGGCCAACGTCCTGACTTTC. Protein: CASSLYGSGANVLTF.

This clonotype came up many times. The V call is TRBV20-1, the J call TRBJ1-6, with 9 positions matching TRBD1. This CDR3 spans 14 amino acids. CDR1 and CDR2 (germline): DFQATT, SNEGSKA (reference sequence). Unmatched junction bases numbered 5, after V lost 2 bases and J lost 9 bases. The CDR3 region is CSARPGQGSSPLHF. The CDR3 region has the DNA TGCAGTGCTAGACCAGGACAGGGGTCTTCACCCCTCCACTTT.